The 18 T cell receptor beta chains below all came from one sample that was sequenced in a study of cytomegalovirus exposure and HLA in healthy donors (dated by TCRdb to 2017 to 2019). Receptor amplification or capture employed the immunoSEQ multiplex PCR assay. A mixture of 60 forward primers for TCR Vbeta segments and 13 reverse primers for TCR Jbeta segments was used in the multiplex PCR. TCRdb's version of the immuneACCESS table is confined to in-frame rearrangements and falls short of the full clone set. An unresolved V gene accounts for under half of the shortfall where checked; the remainder is of unknown origin. This sample is represented by some 120,000 clones; about 80% of them were singletons. Roughly 2.4% of the sample comes from the top ten. The sequenced sample consisted of PBMCs. All receptors come from a man under 40 in good health and CMV-seronegative.

J is TRBJ2-5 and V is TRBV5-1, with 9 bases that match TRBD2. This CDR3 spans 14 amino acids. CDR1 is SGHRS, CDR2 YFSETQ, per germline. J lost 5 bases, V lost 4 bases, and 6 bases had no gene match. CDR3 loop: CASSRGLAPETQYF. The CDR3, as DNA: TGCGCCAGCAGCAGGGGACTAGCCCCGGAGACCCAGTACTTC.

V usage is TRBV6-1 and J usage is TRBJ2-5; 9 bases are shared with TRBD2. V was clipped by 3 bases and J by 4 bases; unmatched bases: 9. The germline gives CDR1 MNHNS, CDR2 SASEGT. The CDR3 has 16 amino acids. The CDR3 protein is CASSDPQTSGLETQYF. The CDR3 DNA reads TGTGCCAGCAGTGATCCCCAGACTAGCGGACTAGAGACCCAGTACTTC.

In regard to this clone: One junction end disagrees with the germline gene, perhaps due to a read error. The genes are TRBV6-1 and TRBJ1-5, with TRBD1 matching over 8 bases. The CDR3 extends over 13 amino acids. Germline lookup yields CDR1 MNHNS and CDR2 SASEGT. This CDR3 is CASSVQGDQPQNF. In DNA form, the CDR3 reads TGTGCCAGCAGTGTACAGGGGGATCAGCCCCAGAATTTT.

V gene TRBV28 combines with J gene TRBJ1-4, with 11 bases matching TRBD1. V shed 2 bases, J shed 0 bases, and the junction held 8 bases outside the gene matches. The CDR3 loop spans 19 amino acids. Germline V gene lookup returns CDR1 MDHEN and CDR2 SYDVKM. The DNA of the CDR3 is TGTGCCAGCAGTTTAGGACAGGGGGCGGGGGGTCCAACTAATGAAAAACTGTTTTTT. It translates to CASSLGQGAGGPTNEKLFF.

The rearrangement uses TRBV12-2 and TRBJ2-5; TRBD2 is the table's D call and was not checked against the DNA. TRBV12-2 is deemed a pseudogene. The CDR3 has 15 residues. In DNA, the CDR3 is TGTGCAAGTCGCTTAGCAGGGACTAGCGGAGAGACCCAGTACTTC. Amino acid sequence: CASRLAGTSGETQYF.

This clone was seen only a few times. The chain uses TRBV6-5 and TRBJ2-7, with 7 bases fitting TRBD1. CDR3 length: 13 amino acids. Unmatched junction bases numbered 9, after V lost 6 bases and J lost 7 bases. Germline-derived CDR1 and CDR2 are MNHEY and SVGAGI. The CDR3 nucleotides are TGTGCCAGCAGCCCGACAGGGTCCTGGGAGCAGTACTTC. This codes for CASSPTGSWEQYF.

This chain connects TRBV7-6 to TRBJ1-2, with D maybe TRBD1 (5 bases). Between the trimmed V and J ends, which lost 1 base and 7 bases, there was a span of 10 bases. The CDR3 covers 13 residues. The germline V gene has CDR1 SGHVS and CDR2 FNYEAQ. CDR3 sequence: CASSLGRVGGYTF. The CDR3 DNA is TGTGCCAGCAGCTTAGGCAGGGTCGGTGGCTACACCTTC.

This clone appeared a few times. The rearrangement joins TRBV5-8 to TRBJ2-7, with D perhaps TRBD2 (5 bases). CDR3 length equals 14 residues. Germline-derived CDR1 and CDR2 are SGHTS and YDEGEE. V was clipped by 0 bases and J by 2 bases, with 9 bases between them. CDR3 residues: CASSLGLAPYEQYF. CDR3 nucleotides: TGTGCCAGCAGCTTGGGCCTAGCTCCCTACGAGCAGTACTTC. The whole variable domain, filled in from reference TRBV5-8 and TRBJ2-7, reads EAGVTQSPTHLIKTRGQQATLRCSPISGHTSVYWYQQALGLGLQFLLWYDEGEERNRGNFPPRFSGRQFPNYSSELNVNALELEDSALYLCASSLGLAPYEQYFGPGTRLTVT.

Comments on this clone: Mismatch with germline at one junction end may stem from a read error. CDR3 in DNA: TGTGCCAGTAGTTTCAGACTGCTCGGGAATCAGCCCCAGAATTTT. Its protein product is CASSFRLLGNQPQNF. The chain has TRBV19 and TRBJ1-5; the D is unclear. CDR1 and CDR2 (germline): LNHDA, SQIVND (reference sequence). CDR3 length equals 15 residues.

V usage is TRBV6-4 and J usage is TRBJ1-6; D gene uncertain. V was cut by 3 bases and J by 5 bases, with 5 bases left in between. The CDR3 consists of 13 residues. Per the germline V gene, CDR1 is MRHNA and CDR2 is SNTAGT. The CDR3 loop reads CASSETDNSPLHF. DNA for the CDR3: TGTGCCAGCAGTGAAACAGATAATTCACCCCTCCACTTT.

The chain uses TRBV23-1 and TRBJ1-1; the D is unclear. TRBV23-1 has ORF status, its function being uncertain. Trimming pared 0 bases from V and 1 base from J, leaving 12 bases between. This CDR3 contains 16 residues. CDR3 in DNA: TGCGCCAGCAGTCAATCTATCTTTGCGGGGAACACTGAAGCTTTCTTT. Protein product: CASSQSIFAGNTEAFF.

This clone turned up a few times. V and J are TRBV4-3 and TRBJ2-7, with TRBD1 matching over 9 bases. The CDR3 has 14 residues. V was pared by 3 bases and J by 5 bases, with 5 bases of the junction left unmatched. In germline, CDR1 is LGHNA, CDR2 YSLEER. CDR3 coding DNA: TGCGCCAGCAGCCAGCCGGGACAGGGAGACGAGCAGTACTTC. Translated, it gives CASSQPGQGDEQYF.

On this clone: The sample contains more than one DNA sequence encoding this CDR3. The chain links TRBV6-1 to TRBJ2-7; D gene ambiguous. Germline CDR1 is MNHNS and CDR2 is SASEGT. V gave up 3 bases and J gave up 5 bases, with 11 bases separating them. This CDR3 region has 13 residues. Written as DNA, the CDR3 is TGTGCCAGCAGTGAGATGGAACGGGACGAGCAGTACTTC. Amino acid sequence: CASSEMERDEQYF.

The chain recombines TRBV28 with TRBJ2-2; D is unresolved. Trimming took off 4 bases at V and 8 bases at J, with 5 bases between the two ends. The germline V gene encodes CDR1 MDHEN and CDR2 SYDVKM. The length of the CDR3 is 11 residues. The CDR3 region is CASSSVGELFF. CDR3 sequence (DNA): TGTGCCAGCAGTTCAGTAGGGGAGCTGTTTTTT. The whole variable domain, remainder taken from reference TRBV28 and TRBJ2-2, is DVKVTQSSRYLVKRTGEKVFLECVQDMDHENMFWYRQDPGLGLRLIYFSYDVKMKEKGDIPEGYSVSREKKERFSLILESASTNQTSMYLCASSSVGELFFGEGSRLTVL.

This sequence joins TRBV5-6 and TRBJ2-3; the match to TRBD2 covers 12 bases. CDR1 is SGHDT, CDR2 YYEEEE, per germline. Unmatched junction bases numbered 3, after V lost 2 bases and J lost 5 bases. The CDR3 extends over 15 amino acids. CDR3 DNA sequence: TGTGCCAGCAGCTTTAAGGGACTAGCGGGAGATACGCAGTATTTT. Translating it yields CASSFKGLAGDTQYF.

CDR3 region: CASSLVRDTEAFF. CDR3 sequence (DNA): TGTGCCAGCAGCTTGGTGCGTGACACTGAAGCTTTCTTT. The rearrangement links TRBV11-3 to TRBJ1-1; no clear D. With 3 bases removed from V and 3 bases from J, the gap between germline ends came to 8 bases. CDR1 SGHNT and CDR2 YENEEA come from the germline V gene. There are 13 residues in the CDR3.

The rearrangement joins TRBV4-3 to TRBJ2-1; weak D call: TRBD2 (6 bases). Trimming took off 0 bases at V and 6 bases at J, with 15 bases between the two ends. The CDR3 totals 16 residues. Germline V lookup: CDR1 LGHNA, CDR2 YSLEER. The CDR3 nucleotides read TGCGCCAGCAGCCAAGATCGGGAGCCCCTTTCCAATGAGCAGTTCTTC. It translates to CASSQDREPLSNEQFF.

This clone was observed a few times. The rearrangement links TRBV15 to TRBJ2-5; 7 bases fit TRBD2. Germline V gene lookup returns CDR1 LNHNV and CDR2 YYDKDF (reference sequence). The CDR3 spans 15 residues. With 4 bases clipped from V and 4 bases from J, the junction kept 9 bases outside the gene matches. CDR3 amino acids: CATSKMGGAVETQYF. The DNA of the CDR3 is TGTGCCACCAGCAAGATGGGAGGGGCAGTAGAGACCCAGTACTTC.